This TCR beta chain was recovered during a study of T cell responses to AZD1222 COVID-19 vaccine. The data were produced by immunoSEQ multiplex PCR, yet TCRdb's version contains in-frame clones alone and is incomplete. The sample holds around 120,000 clones, 88% seen once. Germline CDR1 reads MNHEY; CDR2 reads SVGAGI. The junction had 8 bases not matched to a gene; V was cut back by 6 bases and J by 6 bases. The CDR3 is 14 amino acids. The chain joins TRBV6-5 to TRBJ1-5, with 7 bases lining up with TRBD1. The clonotype was recovered from an adult in good health. The sample was peripheral blood, taken on day 0 of AZD1222 vaccination. The chain's CDR3 is CASSRGQGGQPQHF. The CDR3 coding sequence is TGTGCCAGCAGCCGGGGGCAGGGGGGTCAGCCCCAGCATTTT.